This T cell receptor beta chain was recorded in a study of blood T cell repertoires in COVID-19. For the study at large: The United States, Italy and Spain were the sources of the acute and convalescent COVID-19 samples.

Germline lookup yields CDR1 LNHNV and CDR2 YYDKDF (reference sequence). Trimming pared 1 base from V and 0 bases from J, leaving 9 bases between. CDR3 size: 16 residues. This clone was observed a single time. Clones were sequenced by immunoSEQ multiplex PCR, and TCRdb holds only the in-frame ones, with some missing. The table includes about 240,000 clones, about 82% detected once. The V and J genes are TRBV15 and TRBJ1-4; D is uncertain. Sequenced: peripheral blood. This receptor was identified in a man aged 80 or over with acute or convalescent COVID-19. The CDR3 region has the DNA TGTGCCACCAGCAGAGCGCCGGTGACAACTAATGAAAAACTGTTTTTT. Translated: CATSRAPVTTNEKLFF. Together with reference TRBV15 and TRBJ1-4, the CDR3 gives the full variable domain: DAMVIQNPRYQVTQFGKPVTLSCSQTLNHNVMYWYQQKSSQAPKLLFHYYDKDFNNEADTPDNFQSRRPNTSFCFLDIRSPGLGDTAMYLCATSRAPVTTNEKLFFGSGTQLSVL.